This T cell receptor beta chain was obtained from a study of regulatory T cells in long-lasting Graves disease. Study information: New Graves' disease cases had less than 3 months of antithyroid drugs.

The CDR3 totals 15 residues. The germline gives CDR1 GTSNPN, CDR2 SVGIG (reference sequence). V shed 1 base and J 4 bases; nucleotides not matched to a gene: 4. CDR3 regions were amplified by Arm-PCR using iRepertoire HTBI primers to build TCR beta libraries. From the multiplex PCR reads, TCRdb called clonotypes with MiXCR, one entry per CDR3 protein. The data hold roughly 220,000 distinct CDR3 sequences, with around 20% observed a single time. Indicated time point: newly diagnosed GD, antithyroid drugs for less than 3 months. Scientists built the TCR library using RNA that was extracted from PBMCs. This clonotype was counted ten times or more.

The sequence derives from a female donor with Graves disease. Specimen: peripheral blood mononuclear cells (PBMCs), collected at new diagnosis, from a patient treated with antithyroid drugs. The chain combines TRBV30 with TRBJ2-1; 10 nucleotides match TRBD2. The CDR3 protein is CAWSAAGGLYNEQFF. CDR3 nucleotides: TGTGCCTGGAGTGCAGCGGGAGGGTTGTACAATGAGCAGTTCTTC.